The text below deals with one TCR beta chain. Its antigen remains unidentified. This sample's time point: baseline, week 1 (first vaccination visit). Treatment specified: pre-vaccination baseline after standard-of-care therapy. This sample stems from a study of a mutant IDH1 vaccine in newly diagnosed glioma. Study details: Of the patients given treatment, around 62% were male and approximately 40% were female, and a mean age of about 44 years was recorded.

Notes on the study in general: Most patients, 93.3%, showed vaccine-induced immune responses.

The table came from immunoSEQ multiplex PCR; TCRdb's copy has only in-frame clones and leaves some out. The table records 25,000 to 35,000 clones, less than 90% of them present only once. The junction had 4 bases not matched to a gene; V was cut back by 1 base and J by 0 bases. Germline CDR1 SEHNR, CDR2 FQNEAQ (reference sequence). CDR3 length: 16 residues. The sample in question was PBMCs, obtained from a glioma patient treated with radiotherapy, temozolomide or both. The chain couples TRBV7-9 to TRBJ2-5; TRBD1 matches at 8 bases. The clonotype originates from a woman between 40 and 50 years old with glioma. Here the CDR3 reads CASSLGQGSYQETQYF. The CDR3 DNA follows: TGTGCCAGCAGCTTAGGACAGGGGTCTTACCAAGAGACCCAGTACTTC.